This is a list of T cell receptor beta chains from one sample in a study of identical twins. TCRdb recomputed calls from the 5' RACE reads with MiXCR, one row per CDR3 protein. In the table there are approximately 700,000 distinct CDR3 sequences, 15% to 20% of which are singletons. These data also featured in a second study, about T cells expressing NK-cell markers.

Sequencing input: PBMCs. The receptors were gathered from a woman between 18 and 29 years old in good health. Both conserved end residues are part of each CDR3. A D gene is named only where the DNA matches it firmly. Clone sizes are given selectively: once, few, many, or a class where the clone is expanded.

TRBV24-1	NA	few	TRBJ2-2	TGTGCCACCAGTGGGCGGTCCGGGGAGCTGTTTTTT	CATSGRSGELFF
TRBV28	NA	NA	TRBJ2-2	TGTGCCACTCGGACCGGGAACACCGGGGAGCTGTTTTTT	CATRTGNTGELFF
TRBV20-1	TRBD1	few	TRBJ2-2	TGCAGTGCTAGGGGACAGCCGAACACCGGGGAGCTGTTTTTT	CSARGQPNTGELFF
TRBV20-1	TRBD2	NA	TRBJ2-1	TGCAGTGCTCCCGGACCAGCGGGGGGAAATGAGCAGTTCTTC	CSAPGPAGGNEQFF
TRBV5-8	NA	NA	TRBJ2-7	TGTGCCAGCAGTAATCAACGGAGCTCCTACGAGCAGTACTTC	CASSNQRSSYEQYF
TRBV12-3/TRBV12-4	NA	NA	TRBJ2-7	TGTGCCAGCAGTTCTCCGTGGGCCGGGGGATCACCCGAGCAGTACTTC	CASSSPWAGGSPEQYF
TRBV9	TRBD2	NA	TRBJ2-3	TGTGCCAGCAGCGGAGGTGACCTAGCGGAGAGAAACACAGATACGCAGTATTTT	CASSGGDLAERNTDTQYF
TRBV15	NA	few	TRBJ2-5	TGTGCCACCAGCAGAGATTCTGGGACCCAGTACTTC	CATSRDSGTQYF
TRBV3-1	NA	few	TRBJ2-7	TGTGCCAGCAGCCCTGTTGGGGTCTACGAGCAGTACTTC	CASSPVGVYEQYF
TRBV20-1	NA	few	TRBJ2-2	TGCAGTGCTAGAGTCGGGAGTTATACCGGGGAGCTGTTTTTT	CSARVGSYTGELFF
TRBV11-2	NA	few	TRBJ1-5	TGTGCCAGCAGCTCGACAGCTAATCAGCCCCAGCATTTT	CASSSTANQPQHF
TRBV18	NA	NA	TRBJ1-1	TGTGCCAGCTCACCAATAGGGGAAGGCACTGAAGCTTTCTTT	CASSPIGEGTEAFF
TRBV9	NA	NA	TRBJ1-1	TGTGCCAGCAGCGTAGCTCCCCTGAACACTGAAGCTTTCTTT	CASSVAPLNTEAFF
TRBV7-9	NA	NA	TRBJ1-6	TGTGCCAGCAGCTTCGAGCCGGGGAATTCACCCCTCCACTTT	CASSFEPGNSPLHF
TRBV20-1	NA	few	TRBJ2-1	TGCAGTGCTAGTATCCCGCCGACCAACAATGAGCAGTTCTTC	CSASIPPTNNEQFF
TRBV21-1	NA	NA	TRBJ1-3	TGTGCCAGCAGCACCGACAGGGTAGATGGAAACACCATATATTTT	CASSTDRVDGNTIYF
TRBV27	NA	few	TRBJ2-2	TGTGCCAGCAGCCCCCGGAGAACCGGGGAGCTGTTTTTT	CASSPRRTGELFF
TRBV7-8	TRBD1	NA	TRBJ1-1	TGTGCCAGCAGCTTATGGGACAGGGACACTGAAGCTTTCTTT	CASSLWDRDTEAFF
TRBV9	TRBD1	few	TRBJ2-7	TGTGCCAGCAGCGTAGGACAGGGCGAGCAGTACTTC	CASSVGQGEQYF
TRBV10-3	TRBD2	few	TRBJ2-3	TGTGCCATCAGTGTGGCTAGCGGGGGCCACACAGATACGCAGTATTTT	CAISVASGGHTDTQYF
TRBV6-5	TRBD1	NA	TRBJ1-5	TGTGCCAGCAGTTACGACAGGGGGGTGGATCAGCCCCAGCATTTT	CASSYDRGVDQPQHF
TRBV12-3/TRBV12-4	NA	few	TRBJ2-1	TGTGCCAGCAGTGGCCCAGGGCGCGGGACCCCAGGGAATGAGCAGTTCTTC	CASSGPGRGTPGNEQFF
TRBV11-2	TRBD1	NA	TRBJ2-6	TGTGCCAGCAGTCCCGCCCTCTCGACAGGGTCAACCCCTGGGGCCAACGTCCTGACTTTC	CASSPALSTGSTPGANVLTF
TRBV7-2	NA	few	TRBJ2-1	TGTGCCAGCAGCTTAGCTCGCAGGGCCGCTAGGGAGCAGTTCTTC	CASSLARRAAREQFF
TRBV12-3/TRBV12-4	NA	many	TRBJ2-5	TGTGCCAGCAGTTTCGGGCAGTCGGAGACCCAGTACTTC	CASSFGQSETQYF
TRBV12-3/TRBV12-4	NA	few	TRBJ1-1	TGTGCCAGCAGTTTAAATTTTGGCACTGAAGCTTTCTTT	CASSLNFGTEAFF
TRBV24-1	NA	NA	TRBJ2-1	TGTGCCACCAGTGATACTCAGGTGCAGTTCTTC	CATSDTQVQFF
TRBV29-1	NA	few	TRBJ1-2	TGCACCATTCCCGAGGGCTATGGCTACACCTTC	CTIPEGYGYTF
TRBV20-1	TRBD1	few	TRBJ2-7	TGCAGTGCTGCCCGCCAGACAGGGGACGAGCAGTACTTC	CSAARQTGDEQYF
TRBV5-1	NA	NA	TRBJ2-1	TGCGCCAGCAGCTTGGTGCAGGGCAGAGGGGAGCAGTTCTTC	CASSLVQGRGEQFF
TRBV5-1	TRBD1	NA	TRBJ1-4	TGCGCCAGCAGCTTGGGTACAGGGGTGAGAAATGAAAAACTGTTTTTT	CASSLGTGVRNEKLFF
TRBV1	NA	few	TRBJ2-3	TGCACCAGCAGCCAAGATCGAGGCGCCACCACAGATACGCAGTATTTT	CTSSQDRGATTDTQYF
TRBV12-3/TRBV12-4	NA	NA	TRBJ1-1	TGTGCCAGCAGTTTATTCGGGGGACCAAACACTGAAGCTTTCTTT	CASSLFGGPNTEAFF
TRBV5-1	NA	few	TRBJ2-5	TGCGCCAGCAGTCTACGAGGGGCGACGGGGGAGACCCAGTACTTC	CASSLRGATGETQYF
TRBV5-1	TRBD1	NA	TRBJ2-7	TGCGCCAGCAGCTACGCCGGGACAGGGTCCTACGAGCAGTACTTC	CASSYAGTGSYEQYF
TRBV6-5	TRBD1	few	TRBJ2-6	TGTGCCAGCAGTTACCAGACAGGGGCGCTGAGCTCTGGGGCCAACGTCCTGACTTTC	CASSYQTGALSSGANVLTF
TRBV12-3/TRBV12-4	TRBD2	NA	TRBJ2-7	TGTGCCAGCAGCTCAGGACTAGCGGGAGTCGGAAGCAGCTACGAGCAGTACTTC	CASSSGLAGVGSSYEQYF
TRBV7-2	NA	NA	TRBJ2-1	TGTGCCAGCAGCTTAGCGAGAGTATCCTACAATGAGCAGTTCTTC	CASSLARVSYNEQFF
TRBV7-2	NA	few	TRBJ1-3	TGTGCCAGCAGCTTACTTCAGCGGGGGCGCATCGGAAACACCATATATTTT	CASSLLQRGRIGNTIYF
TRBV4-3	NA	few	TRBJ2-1	TGCGCCAGCAGCCAACAGTTTGGGGGCGAGCAGTTCTTC	CASSQQFGGEQFF
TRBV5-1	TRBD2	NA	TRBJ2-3	TGCGCCAGCAGACTTAGCGGGGGGCCAGATACGCAGTATTTT	CASRLSGGPDTQYF